A selection of T cell receptor beta chains follows, all from one sample in a study of blood T cell repertoires in COVID-19. The repertoire was sequenced with immunoSEQ multiplex PCR; TCRdb's copy has only in-frame clones and lacks some. The sample shows about 44,000 clones, roughly 84% of them seen only once. Source material: peripheral blood. These receptors originate from a woman in her 70s with acute or convalescent COVID-19. Each CDR3 is given with its conserved first and last residue. D genes are given only for firm matches. Only some rows state a clone size, as once, few, many or a class for expanded clones.

size	V	D	J	CDR3	DNA
NA	TRBV7-3	TRBD1	TRBJ2-2	CASSLGQGATGELFF	TGTGCCAGCAGCTTAGGGCAGGGGGCGACCGGGGAGCTGTTTTTT
NA	TRBV24-1	TRBD1	TRBJ2-7	CATSDLRDPQGAFEQYF	TGTGCCACCAGTGATTTGCGGGACCCACAGGGGGCCTTCGAGCAGTACTTC
NA	TRBV6-6	NA	TRBJ2-1	CASSYEAGSRNEQFF	TGTGCCAGCAGTTATGAGGCGGGATCAAGGAATGAGCAGTTCTTC
NA	TRBV19	TRBD1	TRBJ2-1	CASSIGTGIYNEQFF	TGTGCCAGTAGTATCGGGACAGGGATCTACAATGAGCAGTTCTTC
NA	TRBV7-8	NA	TRBJ2-2	CASSPGGAGELFF	TGTGCCAGCAGCCCCGGCGGGGCCGGGGAGCTGTTTTTT
NA	TRBV2	NA	TRBJ1-3	CASGFEGGNTIYF	TGTGCCAGCGGGTTCGAGGGAGGAAACACCATATATTTT
NA	TRBV5-5	NA	TRBJ1-1	CASKRADTEAFF	TGTGCCAGCAAGAGGGCTGATACTGAAGCTTTCTTT
few	TRBV7-8	TRBD2	TRBJ2-1	CASKTGTSAPSSYNEQFF	TGTGCCAGCAAGACCGGGACTAGCGCACCCAGCTCCTACAATGAGCAGTTCTTC
NA	TRBV5-1	NA	TRBJ1-3	CASSGGTGTGNTIYF	TGCGCCAGCAGCGGAGGGACCGGAACTGGAAACACCATATATTTT
NA	TRBV11-2	NA	TRBJ2-1	CASSLGVGVGEVWFF	TGTGCCAGCAGCTTAGGAGTGGGAGTGGGGGAGGTGTGGTTCTTC
NA	TRBV29-1	TRBD1	TRBJ1-4	CSVRDREEKLFF	TGCAGCGTTCGGGACAGGGAAGAAAAACTGTTTTTT
NA	TRBV30	NA	TRBJ1-2	CAWSVGGSSYGYTF	TGTGCCTGGAGTGTAGGAGGGTCGAGCTATGGCTACACCTTC
NA	TRBV10-2	NA	TRBJ2-2	CASIRGEGLGELFF	TGCGCCAGCATCCGCGGCGAGGGTCTCGGGGAGCTGTTTTTT
NA	TRBV7-6	NA	TRBJ2-5	CASGVSEETQYF	TGTGCCAGCGGCGTTAGCGAAGAGACCCAGTACTTC
NA	TRBV5-1	TRBD1	TRBJ1-3	CASSLGDRDPLSGNTIYF	TGCGCCAGCAGCTTGGGTGACAGGGACCCTTTATCTGGAAACACCATATATTTT
NA	TRBV30	TRBD2	TRBJ2-7	CAWTGSRTSGSIHEQYF	TGTGCCTGGACCGGCTCCCGTACTAGCGGGAGTATCCACGAGCAGTACTTC
NA	TRBV5-6	NA	TRBJ2-3	CASSNIDSYHTDTQYF	TGTGCCAGCAGCAATATCGACAGTTACCACACAGATACGCAGTATTTT
NA	TRBV3-1/TRBV3-2	TRBD2	TRBJ2-3	CASSISGRVSTDTQYF	TGTGCCAGCAGTATAAGCGGGAGGGTAAGCACAGATACGCAGTATTTT
few	TRBV5-1	TRBD2	TRBJ2-2	CASSSGLAANTGELFF	TGCGCCAGCAGCTCAGGACTAGCGGCGAACACCGGGGAGCTGTTTTTT
few	TRBV3-1/TRBV3-2	NA	TRBJ2-5	CASSPMDRQETQYF	TGTGCCAGCAGCCCGATGGACAGACAAGAGACCCAGTACTTC
NA	TRBV18	TRBD1	TRBJ2-1	CASSPRTGVGNEQFF	TGTGCCAGCTCACCACGAACAGGGGTAGGCAATGAGCAGTTCTTC
NA	TRBV7-2	NA	TRBJ1-2	CASSPRGEWRGGGYTF	TGTGCCAGCAGCCCTAGAGGGGAGTGGAGGGGTGGCGGCTACACCTTC
NA	TRBV28	NA	TRBJ2-6	CASQAPSGANVLTF	TGTGCCAGCCAAGCCCCCTCTGGGGCCAACGTCCTGACTTTC
NA	TRBV7-2	NA	TRBJ1-6	CASSQALTLHF	TGTGCCAGCAGCCAGGCCCTCACCCTCCACTTT
once	TRBV2	TRBD2	TRBJ2-1	CASRGLAGGSPYNEQFF	TGTGCCAGCAGGGGACTAGCGGGAGGTAGTCCCTACAATGAGCAGTTCTTC
NA	TRBV27	NA	TRBJ1-1	CASSFRGGVVSTEAFF	TGTGCCAGCAGTTTTCGGGGGGGAGTCGTGAGCACTGAAGCTTTCTTT
NA	TRBV3-1/TRBV3-2	NA	TRBJ1-4	CASSPLQGTNEKLFF	TGTGCCAGCAGCCCCTTACAGGGAACTAATGAAAAACTGTTTTTT
NA	TRBV7-2	NA	TRBJ1-5	CASSLEAGYGNQPQHF	TGTGCCAGCAGCTTAGAGGCAGGGTATGGCAATCAGCCCCAGCATTTT
NA	TRBV6-5	TRBD1	TRBJ2-7	CASGEDRGSYEQYF	TGTGCCAGCGGGGAGGACAGGGGCTCCTACGAGCAGTACTTC
NA	TRBV5-4	NA	TRBJ1-6	CASSLASSYNSPLHF	TGTGCCAGCAGCTTAGCGAGCTCCTATAATTCACCCCTCCACTTT
NA	TRBV4-1	NA	TRBJ2-1	CASSVGGGAPNEQFF	TGCGCCAGCAGCGTCGGGGGAGGTGCCCCCAATGAGCAGTTCTTC
once	TRBV5-1	TRBD2	TRBJ2-1	CASSTSGSPNEQFF	TGCGCCAGCAGCACCAGCGGGAGCCCTAATGAGCAGTTCTTC
once	TRBV19	TRBD2	TRBJ2-1	CASRSGSVDNEQFF	TGTGCCAGTCGAAGCGGGAGTGTCGACAATGAGCAGTTCTTC
NA	TRBV18	NA	TRBJ2-7	CASSLLSYEQYF	TGTGCCAGCTCACTCCTCTCCTACGAGCAGTACTTC
NA	TRBV14	TRBD1	TRBJ1-4	CGGTVGRDNEKLFF	TGTGGAGGGACAGTCGGGAGGGATAATGAAAAACTGTTTTTT
NA	TRBV3-1/TRBV3-2	TRBD2	TRBJ2-5	CASSPGLAGGVETQYF	TGTGCCAGCAGCCCCGGACTAGCGGGAGGAGTGGAGACCCAGTACTTC
NA	TRBV5-1	TRBD1	TRBJ2-7	CASSFAPGQSYEQYF	TGCGCCAGCAGTTTCGCCCCGGGACAGTCCTACGAGCAGTACTTC
NA	TRBV19	TRBD1	TRBJ1-4	CASRKPGQGDEKLFF	TGTGCCAGTAGAAAACCAGGACAGGGTGATGAAAAACTGTTTTTT
NA	TRBV13	NA	TRBJ2-2	CASSLGTVHTGELFF	TGTGCCAGCAGCTTGGGTACAGTACACACCGGGGAGCTGTTTTTT
NA	TRBV30	TRBD1	TRBJ1-1	CAWRPGQTPEAFF	TGTGCCTGGAGGCCGGGACAGACCCCTGAAGCTTTCTTT
NA	TRBV3-1/TRBV3-2	TRBD1	TRBJ1-2	CASSQRLTGDIYGYTF	TGTGCCAGCAGCCAACGACTGACAGGGGATATCTATGGCTACACCTTC
NA	TRBV7-8	TRBD2	TRBJ2-1	CASSLGTSGENLVSYNEQFF	TGTGCCAGCAGCTTGGGGACTAGCGGGGAGAATCTAGTCTCCTACAATGAGCAGTTCTTC
once	TRBV3-1/TRBV3-2	TRBD1	TRBJ2-1	CASSQVSGGTGDEQFF	TGTGCCAGCAGCCAAGTTTCAGGGGGCACGGGGGATGAGCAGTTCTTC
NA	TRBV7-2	TRBD2	TRBJ2-5	CASSPGLLQETQYF	TGTGCCAGCAGCCCGGGACTACTCCAAGAGACCCAGTACTTC
once	TRBV5-1	TRBD2	TRBJ2-2	CASSSPPGSGRANTGELFF	TGCGCCAGCAGCTCCCCGCCTGGGAGCGGGAGGGCGAACACCGGGGAGCTGTTTTTT
NA	TRBV30	NA	TRBJ1-4	CACGGVRDEKLFF	TGTGCCTGCGGGGGTGTCAGGGATGAAAAACTGTTTTTT
NA	TRBV19	TRBD2	TRBJ2-1	CASSPARLAFSSNEQFF	TGTGCCAGTAGTCCCGCTCGACTAGCCTTTTCCTCCAATGAGCAGTTCTTC
NA	TRBV19	NA	TRBJ1-1	CASRRSRGGLSNTEAFF	TGTGCCAGTAGAAGAAGCCGGGGGGGGCTATCGAACACTGAAGCTTTCTTT
NA	TRBV28	NA	TRBJ1-2	CASSLLQDGYTF	TGTGCCAGCAGTTTACTACAGGATGGCTACACCTTC
NA	TRBV5-1	TRBD1	TRBJ1-2	CASSLELQDRGRHGYTF	TGCGCCAGCAGCTTGGAATTGCAGGACAGGGGGCGGCATGGCTACACCTTC
NA	TRBV5-1	TRBD1	TRBJ1-6	CASGTGTGRYNSPLHF	TGCGCCAGCGGAACCGGGACAGGGCGGTATAATTCACCCCTCCACTTT
NA	TRBV28	TRBD1	TRBJ1-6	CASTPGRDRGSPLHF	TGTGCCAGCACCCCCGGACGGGACAGGGGGTCACCCCTCCACTTT
once	TRBV5-1	TRBD2	TRBJ2-1	CASSLGRLAGSYNEQFF	TGCGCCAGCAGCTTGGGGCGACTAGCAGGCTCCTACAATGAGCAGTTCTTC
NA	TRBV3-1/TRBV3-2	TRBD2	TRBJ2-1	CASSPWTSGRASEQFF	TGTGCCAGCAGCCCGTGGACTAGCGGGAGGGCCAGTGAGCAGTTCTTC
NA	TRBV5-1	NA	TRBJ2-3	CASSLDSPTDTQYF	TGCGCCAGCAGCTTGGACAGCCCCACAGATACGCAGTATTTT
NA	TRBV7-9	NA	TRBJ1-2	CASRPPSERTDGYTF	TGTGCCAGCAGGCCCCCCTCCGAACGTACAGATGGCTACACCTTC
few	TRBV5-1	TRBD1	TRBJ1-6	CASSFGTERSPLHF	TGCGCCAGCAGCTTCGGGACAGAACGCTCACCCCTCCACTTT
few	TRBV19	NA	TRBJ1-5	CASSMGTGIRQPQHF	TGTGCCAGTAGTATGGGAACCGGGATTCGTCAGCCCCAGCATTTT
NA	TRBV18	TRBD1	TRBJ1-2	CASSPDRGLDGYTF	TGTGCCAGCTCACCAGACAGGGGGCTGGATGGCTACACCTTC